The T cell receptor (beta chain) under discussion was sequenced for a study of PD-1 blockade in mismatch repair-deficient tumors (dated by TCRdb to the late 2010s). As for the study more broadly: Between late 2013 and September 2016, 86 consecutive patients with 11 to 13 mismatch repair-deficient cancer types, all previously treated and progressing, were enrolled in the trial. Tumor-associated T cell clones in the peripheral blood of patients responding to PD-1 blockade were tracked using deep sequencing of TCR CDR3 regions. On the study overall, not on this receptor specifically: Clones residing in the tumor, which were often undetectable in blood before treatment, expanded quickly after pembrolizumab and then contracted, generally before radiologic responses.

A single count supports this clone. This clone's antigen is unknown. Per-nucleotide qualities are absent, and no much larger clonotype sits a single base away. Mismatch repair deficiency in every enrolled patient was established by polymerase chain reaction or immunohistochemistry. TCR sequencing was carried out for three patients who responded to pembrolizumab therapy. In the phase II trial, pembrolizumab PD-1 blockade was tested prospectively in advanced mismatch repair-deficient cancers, no matter which tissue of origin the cancers came from. Serial peripheral blood T cell samples were collected before and at multiple times after starting PD-1 blockade. Blood sampling times were reported as weeks after the first pembrolizumab dose. From a lookup of the germline V gene, CDR1 and CDR2 are SGDLS and YYNGEE. Spanning cysteine to phenylalanine, the CDR3 consists of 11 amino acids. The only DNA kept is the CDR3, 33 bases in frame from the first base. V is shortened by 4 bases, J by 5 bases, and the region joining them spans 5 bases.

Receptor libraries were prepared by the immunoSEQ multiplex PCR assay. In TCRdb, the immuneACCESS table is reduced to in-frame sequences with V and J assigned. These tables do not hold every clone; where another copy was compared, an unresolved V gene accounts for under half, and the others remain unexplained. The sample contains roughly 79,000 clones, more than 80% of them found a single time. The ten largest clones represent 5% to 6.5% of the sample. The sample was peripheral blood, taken 44 weeks after starting pembrolizumab. This TCR came from an adult with mismatch repair-deficient cancer. Here the chain combines TRBV9 and TRBJ2-3; no D gene call is confident. The sequenced DNA is TGTGCCAGCAGCATAGGAGATACGCAGTATTTT. The resulting protein is CASSIGDTQYF.